The next 5 T cell receptor beta chains were all read from a single sample in a study of T cells expressing NK-cell markers. TCRdb reprocessed the 5' RACE reads, keeping one entry per CDR3 protein, no DNA. The sample holds hundreds of thousands of distinct CDR3 sequences. Sequenced: blood T cells: a sorted CD56 or NKG2C T cell subset, CD4+ or CD8+ T cells, or bulk PBMC T cells (not recorded which). The receptors stem from a woman aged 18-70 years in good health.

The chain joins TRBV20-1 to TRBJ2-1; TCRdb selects TRBD2, and the lack of DNA leaves this call unchecked. This CDR3 has 15 amino acids. Per the germline V gene, CDR1 is DFQATT and CDR2 is SNEGSKA (reference sequence). CDR3 protein: CSASFLRGAYNEQFF.

CDR3 loop: CASSLEQTTDTQYF. The chain carries TRBV5-1 and TRBJ2-3. This CDR3 contains 14 residues. Per germline, CDR1 SGHRS and CDR2 YFSETQ. Full variable domain (rest looked up from reference TRBV5-1 and TRBJ2-3): KAGVTQTPRYLIKTRGQQVTLSCSPISGHRSVSWYQQTPGQGLQFLFEYFSETQRNKGNFPGRFSGRQFSNSRSEMNVSTLELGDSALYLCASSLEQTTDTQYFGPGTRLTVL.

The CDR3 here is CASSYDNRYEQYF. V and J are TRBV6-5 and TRBJ2-7. The CDR3 loop spans 13 amino acids. Germline V CDR1 and CDR2: MNHEY, SVGAGI.

The chain joins TRBV12-3 or TRBV12-4 to TRBJ2-1; TCRdb returns TRBD1, unconfirmable since there is no DNA. This CDR3 has 14 amino acids. CDR3 amino acids: CASSLAVHSNEQFF.

The chain has TRBV18 and TRBJ2-7; the TRBD2 assignment by TCRdb is unverifiable without DNA. The CDR3 sequence is 17 residues long. Germline loops: CDR1 KGHSH, CDR2 LQKENI. The CDR3 is CASSQGTSGASSYEQYF.